The clone carrying this T cell receptor beta chain came up many times. The sample is drawn from a study of T cells in Graves' hyperthyroidism and ophthalmopathy. Template material for amplifying TCR beta CDR3 regions consisted of RNA transcripts. First-round RT-PCR targeting the TCR CDR3 was performed with the HTBI primer set. TCRdb used MiXCR to reprocess the multiplex PCR reads, holding one entry per CDR3 protein. The table shows about 360,000 distinct CDR3 sequences, with 13% occurring only once. Researchers barred patients who had uncontrolled infection, other autoimmune disease, pregnancy or lactation. This CDR3 is built from 16 residues. The V segment lost 4 bases and the J segment 5 bases; nucleotides outside the gene matches: 6. Germline assignment: CDR1 KGHDR and CDR2 SFDVKD.

Specimen: blood. The rearrangement links TRBV24-1 to TRBJ2-2, with TRBD1 identical over 10 bases. The TCR comes from a woman aged 18-29 years with Graves' hyperthyroidism. CDR3 sequence reads: CATSDSTGGSTGELFF. Here the CDR3 DNA reads TGTGCCACCAGTGACTCGACAGGGGGCTCAACCGGGGAGCTGTTTTTT.